The T cell receptor (beta chain) described here comes from a study of blood T cell repertoires in COVID-19. Study at large: There were acute and convalescent COVID-19 samples, and they came from the United States, Italy and Spain. The analysed material was cDNA or gDNA that came from T cells, B-cell-depleted T cells, or PBMCs.

In the source study's methods: Amplification with reference gene primers provided the estimates of nucleated cell counts. The assay was immunoSEQ multiplex PCR, and TCRdb's table has in-frame clones only and misses some. From that table come the V and J calls and clone size; the DNA was used to work out D and trimming. The data contain 200,000 to 250,000 clones, around nine tenths of them singletons. The V gene's germline CDR1 is SNHLY and CDR2 FYNNEI. J was trimmed by 6 bases and V by 6 bases; bases with no gene match: 7. This CDR3 spans 14 amino acids. The source of this sequence is a woman in her thirties or forties with acute or convalescent COVID-19. The V gene is TRBV2, the J gene TRBJ1-2; 10 nucleotides align to TRBD1. The sequenced material came from peripheral blood. The CDR3 region is CASRGDRGSHGYTF. The CDR3 DNA follows: TGTGCCAGCAGGGGGGACAGGGGTTCACATGGCTACACCTTC.